What follows are 31 T cell receptor beta chains derived from one specimen sequenced in a study of tumor-infiltrating lymphocytes in primary liver carcinoma. Making TCR beta cDNA involved approximately 510 ng total RNA and a constant-region primer. Investigators got TCR beta libraries out of three nested multiplex PCR rounds, done with slightly modified ARM-PCR. Investigators reported that the first two PCR rounds, at 10 cycles each, used TRBV1-TRBV30 forward primers with a C-beta reverse primer. TCRdb independently ran MiXCR on the multiplex PCR reads; one entry per CDR3 protein. The sample lists 90,000 to 110,000 distinct CDR3 sequences, roughly 80% occurring once. Co-extracted RNA and DNA came from around 20-30 mg of unsorted bulk tissue. Material for sequencing was liver tumor tissue from sampling region 3. Stated subset: tumor region T3, left-lateral pole. The receptors derive from a man in his forties with primary liver carcinoma and hepatitis B virus infection.

The chain combines TRBV4-1 with TRBJ1-1; D not certain. The CDR3 has 14 amino acids. The germline gives CDR1 MGHRA, CDR2 YSYEKL. The CDR3 DNA is TGCTTCAGCAGCCAAGACCCGCGGGCGGGTGAAGCTTTCTTT. This gives the protein CFSSQDPRAGEAFF.

The chain has TRBV29-1 and TRBJ2-5, with 10 bases lining up with TRBD1. Germline values: CDR1 SQVTM, CDR2 ANQGSEA. The CDR3 has 15 residues. DNA for the CDR3: TGCAGAGTCCGAGTCCCGGGACAGGGGATTGAGACCAGGTACTTC. Its protein product is CRVRVPGQGIETRYF.

Note on this clonotype: An end of the junction does not agree with germline; a read error may underlie this. J is TRBJ1-6 and V is TRBV5-5, with a possible D match to TRBD1 (6 bases). The V gene's germline CDR1 is SGHKS and CDR2 YYEKEE (reference sequence). The CDR3 totals 17 residues. The CDR3 loop is CASHPGDRWVRNSLLHF. CDR3 coding DNA: TGTGCCAGCCACCCGGGCGACAGGTGGGTGAGGAATTCACTCCTCCACTTT.

Turning to this clonotype: No conserved phenylalanine or tryptophan is present at the end of the CDR3, so a read error is the likely explanation. The DNA is left out, because the CDR3 cannot be placed on it with certainty; the CDR3 is given as TCRdb lists it. The chain uses TRBV11-3 and TRBJ2-1. Germline CDR1 reads SGHNT; CDR2 reads YENEEA. The CDR3 spans 12 amino acids, including both terminal residues. The CDR3 region is CASSLNANEHFY.

Concerning this clonotype itself: An end of the junction does not agree with germline; a read error may underlie this. The J gene is TRBJ2-3, the V gene TRBV11-1; D is perhaps TRBD2 (5 bases). Looked up from germline, CDR1 is SGHAT and CDR2 is FQDESV (reference sequence). This CDR3 spans 19 amino acids. The CDR3 sequence is CASSSEGSSVGARTDTQCF. DNA for the CDR3: TGTGCCAGCAGCTCTGAGGGAAGCTCTGTCGGAGCCCGCACAGATACGCAGTGTTTT. The entire variable domain, with the rest obtained from reference TRBV11-1 and TRBJ2-3, is as follows: EAEVAQSPRYKITEKSQAVAFWCDPISGHATLYWYRQILGQGPELLVQFQDESVVDDSQLPKDRFSAERLKGVDSTLKIQPAELGDSAMYLCASSSEGSSVGARTDTQCFGPGTRLTVL.

Comments on this clonotype: Without the conserved terminal phenylalanine or tryptophan, this CDR3 likely stems from a read error. J is TRBJ1-6 and V is TRBV6-6; TRBD1 agrees at 8 bases. This CDR3 is 15 amino acids long. Germline lookup yields CDR1 MNHNY and CDR2 SVGAGI (reference sequence). CDR3 in DNA: TGTGCCAGCAGCCTGGGGACAGGAAGGAATTCATCCCTCCACGTT. It is translated as CASSLGTGRNSSLHV.

As for this clonotype: The junction departs from the called germline gene at one end, perhaps through a read error. This sequence joins TRBV11-2 and TRBJ2-7; possibly TRBD1 for D (6 bases). The end of the DNA is better explained by TRBJ2-1, so the J call may be wrong. The CDR3 is 15 residues long. Germline V gene sequence: CDR1 SGHAT, CDR2 FQNNGV. CDR3 nucleotide sequence: TGTGCCAGCATCTTACGATGCGCAGGGGAAAACGAGCAGTTCTTC. Residues: CASILRCAGENEQFF.

Comment on this clonotype: A read error may account for a junction end that differs from germline. This rearrangement joins TRBV6-5 to TRBJ2-1, with 8 bases that match TRBD2. Germline V gene data show CDR1 as MNHEY and CDR2 as SVGAGI. The CDR3 has 14 residues. The CDR3 here is CDSSRLAHYNEQLF. The DNA for the CDR3 is TGTGACAGCAGTCGACTAGCGCATTACAATGAGCAGTTATTC.

V gene TRBV9 combines with J gene TRBJ1-1; perhaps TRBD1 as D (5 bases). Germline V gene data show CDR1 as SGDLS and CDR2 as YYNGEE. There are 15 residues in the CDR3. Trimming pared 0 bases from V and 1 base from J, leaving 10 bases between. The CDR3 region is CASSVAWGGNTEAFF. In DNA form, the CDR3 reads TGTGCCAGCAGCGTAGCTTGGGGCGGGAACACTGAAGCTTTCTTT.

As regards this clonotype: At one end the junction does not follow the germline gene, possibly because of a read error. This chain connects TRBV29-1 to TRBJ1-5; D possibly corresponds to TRBD1 (5 bases). The germline V gene encodes CDR1 SQVTM and CDR2 ANQGSEA. CDR3 size: 15 residues. CDR3 protein: CSVAITGDSNQPHHF. The DNA of the CDR3 is TGCAGCGTTGCAATTACAGGTGATAGCAATCAGCCCCACCATTTT.

Comment on this clonotype: Given a much more abundant clone one base away, this may be a read error. The rearrangement links TRBV24-1 to TRBJ2-2; D unclear. This CDR3 region has 13 residues. Germline lookup yields CDR1 KGHDR and CDR2 SFDVKD. The CDR3 bases are TGTGCCACCAAGCGTACGAAGACCGGGGAGCTGTTTTTT. It encodes CATKRTKTGELFF.

This clonotype appeared many times. This rearrangement joins TRBV6-5 to TRBJ2-3; D not certain. The CDR3 runs 13 residues. Germline CDR1 and CDR2: MNHEY and SVGAGI. Trimming shortened V by 6 bases and J by 9 bases, and 16 bases separated the two germline ends. CDR3 sequence (DNA): TGTGCCAGCAGAACCCCGGGCCCCGGCACGCAGTATTTT. This translates into CASRTPGPGTQYF.

Worth noting for this clonotype: The junction differs from germline at one of its ends, possibly a read error. The rearrangement links TRBV12-3 or TRBV12-4 to TRBJ2-1, with TRBD1 matching 8 bases. The CDR3 totals 16 residues. In DNA, the CDR3 is TGTACCAGCAGTCCACCCGGGACAGGCCCTTACAGTGAGCAGTTCTTC. Its protein is CTSSPPGTGPYSEQFF.

As regards this clonotype: At one end the junction does not follow the germline gene, possibly because of a read error. The chain uses TRBV6-6 and TRBJ2-1; 9 bases agree with TRBD1. The germline V gene has CDR1 MNHNY and CDR2 SVGAGI (reference sequence). The CDR3 runs 17 residues. For the CDR3, the DNA is TGTGCCAGCAGTTACTTAGTGGGACAGGGCATGCACAACGAGCAGTTCTTC. Its protein product is CASSYLVGQGMHNEQFF.

As regards this clonotype: One end of the junction fails to match germline, which may point to a read error. The rearrangement joins TRBV29-1 to TRBJ2-3; 9 bases align to TRBD2. This CDR3 spans 14 amino acids. CDR1 and CDR2 (germline): SQVTM, ANQGSEA. Here the CDR3 DNA reads TGCAGCGCTGAGGGTAGCGGGAGTGTAGATACGCAATATTTT. Its protein product is CSAEGSGSVDTQYF.

The gene calls are TRBV4-1 and TRBJ2-5, with D tentatively TRBD1 or TRBD2 (5 bases each). Germline V gene sequence: CDR1 MGHRA, CDR2 YSYEKL. Trimming left V 4 bases short and J 5 bases short, with 17 bases between. This CDR3 comprises 15 residues. The CDR3 protein is CASSPDGREYETQYF. CDR3 sequence (DNA): TGCGCCAGCAGCCCTGATGGCAGGGAGTACGAGACCCAGTACTTC.

This rearrangement joins TRBV7-9 to TRBJ2-7; 10 bases match TRBD1. J was trimmed by 5 bases and V by 8 bases; bases with no gene match: 9. CDR3 length: 14 residues. The germline V gene has CDR1 SEHNR and CDR2 FQNEAQ (reference sequence). In DNA form, the CDR3 reads TGTGCCAGCGGCCCGGGGACAGGGGCCCACGAGCAGTACGTC. Its protein is CASGPGTGAHEQYV.

Concerning this clonotype itself: The CDR3 does not close with the conserved phenylalanine or tryptophan, likely indicating a read error. The chain carries TRBV12-3 or TRBV12-4 and TRBJ2-2; the D gene is possibly TRBD2 (6 bases). The CDR3 sequence is 14 residues long. CDR3 in amino acids: CASRGYGSTGKLFL. Here the CDR3 DNA reads TGTGCCAGCCGTGGTTACGGGAGCACCGGGAAGCTGTTTCTT.

In its sample, this clonotype was seen a few times. This may be a read error, as it is one base from a much larger clone. The V gene is TRBV5-1, the J gene TRBJ2-3; D is perhaps TRBD2 (5 bases). Trimming took 7 bases from V and 0 from J, leaving 15 bases between them. The CDR3 covers 15 residues. The germline CDR1 and CDR2 sequences are SGHRS and YFSETQ. CDR3 residues: CASAPADPSTDTQYF. In DNA form, the CDR3 reads TGCGCCAGCGCCCCAGCGGACCCTAGCACAGATACGCAGTATTTT. Drawing the rest from reference TRBV5-1 and TRBJ2-3, the complete variable domain is KAGVTQTPRYLIKTRGQQVTLSCSPISGHRSVSWYQQTPGQGLQFLFEYFSETQRNKGNFPGRFSGRQFSNSRSEMNVSTLELGDSALYLCASAPADPSTDTQYFGPGTRLTVL.

This chain connects TRBV6-2 or TRBV6-3 to TRBJ1-2, with D uncertain. CDR1 MNHEY and CDR2 SVGEGT come from the germline V gene. The CDR3 contains 16 residues. Trimming removed 1 base at V and 8 bases at J, with 20 bases between. The CDR3 DNA reads TGTGCCAGCAGTTACTTCCCCGACAATCTTCTATTAGGCTACACCTTC. Translation: CASSYFPDNLLLGYTF.

This chain uses TRBV5-4 with TRBJ1-1, with D possibly TRBD1 on 6 matching bases. The CDR3 is 16 residues long. From germline, CDR1 is SGHNT and CDR2 YYREEE (reference sequence). CDR3 residues: CVSSSGGTKGVTEAFF. The CDR3 DNA sequence: TGTGTTAGCAGCTCTGGGGGGACTAAGGGGGTCACTGAAGCTTTCTTT.

This clonotype was seen once. The genes are TRBV13 and TRBJ1-6; perhaps TRBD1 as D (6 bases). Germline values: CDR1 PRHDT, CDR2 FYEKMQ (reference sequence). Trimming cost V 4 bases and J 12 bases, with 22 bases left between them. The CDR3 contains 16 residues. CDR3 nucleotides: TGTGCCAGCAGCTCACCCGAGGACAGAGGCGATTTACCCCTCCACTTT. As protein: CASSSPEDRGDLPLHF.

Notes on this clonotype: A much more abundant neighbour one base away suggests this may be a read error. This sequence joins TRBV24-1 and TRBJ1-2; D call uncertain. Germline-derived CDR1 and CDR2 are KGHDR and SFDVKD. The CDR3 sequence is 11 residues long. CDR3 sequence (DNA): TGTGCCGCCAGTGATGGAGTAAGCTACACCTTC. It is translated as CAASDGVSYTF.

As regards this clonotype: This may be a read error: a much more frequent sequence differs by one nucleotide. This rearrangement joins TRBV30 to TRBJ2-3; D uncertain. Germline CDR1 and CDR2: GTSNPN and SVGIG (reference sequence). V lost 4 bases and J 4 bases, leaving 6 bases between the germline ends. The CDR3 consists of 11 residues. CDR3 coding DNA: TGTGCCTGGAATGCGGCAGATACGCAGTATTTT. Its protein product is CAWNAADTQYF.

A remark on this clonotype: One end of the junction fails to match germline, which may point to a read error. V gene TRBV6-2 or TRBV6-3 combines with J gene TRBJ2-1; 10 nucleotides agree with TRBD2. CDR1 is MNHEY, CDR2 SVGEGT, per germline. The CDR3 length is 16 residues. The CDR3 reads CAISSPGLASPGEQFF. CDR3 coding DNA: TGTGCCATCAGTTCGCCGGGACTAGCGAGCCCAGGTGAGCAGTTCTTC.

V and J are TRBV28 and TRBJ1-2; the match to TRBD1 covers 9 bases. Germline loops: CDR1 MDHEN, CDR2 SYDVKM. CDR3 size: 15 residues. V shed 6 bases, J shed 8 bases, and the junction held 13 bases outside the gene matches. CDR3 protein: CASRPSDRGMGGYTF. DNA of the CDR3: TGTGCCAGCAGACCCTCGGACAGGGGTATGGGGGGCTACACCTTC.

A few counts support this clonotype. This chain joins TRBV6-2 or TRBV6-3 and TRBJ2-7; D is undetermined. CDR3 length: 12 residues. CDR1 MNHEY and CDR2 SVGEGT come from the germline V gene. The chain's CDR3 is CISTSSVYEQYF. CDR3 DNA sequence: TGTATCAGCACCTCTAGTGTCTACGAGCAGTACTTC.

Note on this clonotype: One junction end does not reproduce the germline sequence, and a read error may be involved. This rearrangement joins TRBV12-3 or TRBV12-4 to TRBJ2-7; D uncertain. This CDR3 has 14 amino acids. CDR3 bases: TGTGCCAACAGTCATGGACCGGGCAACTACGAGCAGTACTTC. Amino acid sequence: CANSHGPGNYEQYF.

This rearrangement joins TRBV29-1 to TRBJ1-2; D remains unclear. CDR1 and CDR2 (germline): SQVTM, ANQGSEA. The CDR3 loop spans 14 amino acids. V was clipped by 0 bases and J by 8 bases, with 16 bases between them. The CDR3 here is CSVEEGRSLYGYTF. CDR3 DNA: TGCAGCGTTGAAGAGGGCCGCAGCTTATACGGCTACACCTTC.

A note on this clonotype: Because the CDR3's place on the DNA is in doubt, the DNA is left out and the CDR3 is given as listed by TCRdb. The CDR3 is CSVGIGNQPHHF. This chain joins TRBV29-1 and TRBJ1-5; the table names TRBD1, a call not compared with the DNA. Germline loops: CDR1 SQVTM, CDR2 ANQGSEA. The CDR3 is 12 residues long, ends included.

A remark on this clonotype: A junction end diverges from the germline sequence, so it may reflect a read error. The rearrangement links TRBV6-1 to TRBJ2-5; a weak D match, TRBD1 (5 bases). This CDR3 has 13 residues. Germline V lookup: CDR1 MNHNS, CDR2 SASEGT. This CDR3 reads CVSSVRGAETQYF. The DNA of the CDR3 is TGTGTCAGCAGTGTAAGGGGTGCAGAGACCCAGTATTTC.